Sequencing of this T cell receptor beta chain was carried out in a study of tumor-infiltrating lymphocytes in primary liver carcinoma. Background on the study: The study reported T1-T3 N0M0 tumors spanning 4.2 to 10 cm. Roughly 3.65 to 8 million productive TCRbeta reads were obtained per sample, with similar numbers across tissue types.

It was from roughly 20-30 mg of unsorted bulk tissue that RNA and DNA were co-extracted. With a constant-region primer, TCR beta cDNA was made from around 530 ng of total RNA. Nested multiplex PCR, run for three rounds with slightly modified ARM-PCR, yielded TCR beta libraries. It was with TRBV1-TRBV30 forward primers and a C-beta reverse primer that the first two PCR rounds were run, at roughly 10 cycles each. TCRdb called the multiplex PCR reads again in MiXCR, with one record for every CDR3 protein. The table lists about 48,000 distinct CDR3 sequences, 60% to 75% of them singletons. This clonotype was observed a single time. Its antigen is not known. One end of the junction does not line up with germline, which may come from a read error. The study, taken as a whole, reports: Tumor-adjacent and tumor-blood pairs shared less of their repertoires than tumor region pairs shared.

From germline, CDR1 is SGHVS and CDR2 FQNEAQ. The CDR3 covers 14 residues. The rearrangement links TRBV7-8 to TRBJ2-7; TRBD1 is a possible D gene (6 bases). This clonotype was sampled from a man between 40 and 49 years old with primary liver carcinoma and hepatitis B virus infection. Input material: liver tumor tissue from sampling region 3. Subset denoted: tumor region T3, left-lateral pole. The CDR3 coding sequence is TGTGCCAGCAGCTTGGGGTACAGGGACATGGAGCATTACTTC. Amino acids: CASSLGYRDMEHYF.